The clone carrying this T cell receptor (beta chain) was recorded once. What it binds is unknown. The data stem from a study of blood T cells in healthy people across ages. Study findings and constraints: Conclusively comparing naive with antigen-experienced cells was impossible with unsorted PBMCs. Unknown donor CMV status possibly confounded expanded clonotype changes. Diversity of TCR beta per million T cells declined in a roughly linear way with age.

The CDR3 spans 15 residues. J gave up 2 bases and V 5 bases, and 6 bases lay outside the gene matches. Using a J-beta primer mix together with a sample-barcoded 5' primer, a second PCR was run for roughly 6 to 12 cycles. Using its own MiXCR run on the 5' RACE reads, TCRdb lists one record per CDR3 protein. The repertoire has 980,000 or so distinct CDR3 sequences, around 49% of them found once; the top ten carry around 15%. Individuals who donated were healthy Caucasians from Russia aged about 6 to 100. This clonotype originated in a man under 40 in good health. Sequences were obtained from blood. The chain uses TRBV12-3 or TRBV12-4 and TRBJ2-7; TRBD2 agrees at 10 bases. DNA of the CDR3: TGTGCCAGCAGTCCTGCCGGGACTAGCGCCTACGAGCAGTACTTC. Encoded protein: CASSPAGTSAYEQYF.